This entry concerns a single TCR beta chain. Its antigen is unidentified. The source of the sample is a study of T cells in Graves' hyperthyroidism and ophthalmopathy. Regarding the study as a whole: Onset of ophthalmopathy came a median approximately 6.5 months after the model predicted it.

Template material for amplifying TCR beta CDR3 regions consisted of RNA transcripts. With the HTBI primer set, the TCR CDR3 went through a first round of RT-PCR. TCRdb re-called the multiplex PCR reads with MiXCR, one entry per CDR3 protein. Of about 840,000 distinct CDR3 sequences in the sample, roughly 37% are singletons; the top ten hold 7.5% to 9.5%. Out of more than 8 ml of fresh peripheral blood came the PBMCs. Germline V gene data show CDR1 as KGHDR and CDR2 as SFDVKD. V lost 4 bases, J lost 5 bases, and 5 bases lay in between. This CDR3 has 11 residues. The specimen was blood. The source is a man younger than 35 with Graves' hyperthyroidism. The V gene is TRBV24-1, the J gene TRBJ2-7; D is unresolved. The CDR3 region is CATSDVNEQYF. In DNA, the CDR3 is TGTGCCACCAGTGACGTAAACGAGCAGTACTTC.